A selection of T cell receptor beta chains follows, all from one sample in a study of beta chain features in type 1 diabetes. Sequenced by immunoSEQ multiplex PCR; TCRdb stores in-frame clones only, minus some. The sample carries around 340,000 clones, around 20% recorded once. The sample was naive CD4+ T cells from blood. The receptors originated from a woman younger than 35 in good health. Each CDR3 is given with its conserved first and last residue. Fields, in order: D gene, clone size, CDR3 length, J gene, V gene, CDR3 DNA, CDR3 protein. A D gene is named only where the DNA matches it firmly. Size is omitted from some rows. Given values are once, few, many or a class for expanded clones.

d_call: TRBD2
clone_size: NA
cdr3_length: 13
j_call: TRBJ2-3
v_call: TRBV29-1
cdr3_nt: TGCAGCGGACTAGCGGGAGTTGCAGATACGCAGTATTTT
cdr3_aa: CSGLAGVADTQYF

d_call: TRBD1
clone_size: few
cdr3_length: 16
j_call: TRBJ2-5
v_call: TRBV6-1
cdr3_nt: TGTGCCAGCAGTGGGTCATCGACAGGGGGTAGAGAGACCCAGTACTTC
cdr3_aa: CASSGSSTGGRETQYF

d_call: TRBD2
clone_size: few
cdr3_length: 14
j_call: TRBJ2-1
v_call: TRBV4-2
cdr3_nt: TGTGCCAGCAGCCCAGGACTAGCGGGAAACGAGCAGTTCTTC
cdr3_aa: CASSPGLAGNEQFF

d_call: NA
clone_size: few
cdr3_length: 13
j_call: TRBJ2-5
v_call: TRBV15
cdr3_nt: TGTGCCACCAGCTCCCGACATCCCGAGACCCAGTACTTC
cdr3_aa: CATSSRHPETQYF

d_call: TRBD2
clone_size: NA
cdr3_length: 16
j_call: TRBJ2-1
v_call: TRBV18
cdr3_nt: TGTGCCAGCTCAGTCGCCGGGACTACCTCCTACAATGAGCAGTTCTTC
cdr3_aa: CASSVAGTTSYNEQFF

d_call: NA
clone_size: NA
cdr3_length: 11
j_call: TRBJ1-1
v_call: TRBV20-1
cdr3_nt: TGCAGTGCGTCAGACGGGACTGAAGCTTTCTTT
cdr3_aa: CSASDGTEAFF

d_call: NA
clone_size: NA
cdr3_length: 15
j_call: TRBJ2-2
v_call: TRBV7-7
cdr3_nt: TGTGCTAGCAGCCTTGGGCCTGCAAACACCGGGGAGCTGTTTTTT
cdr3_aa: CASSLGPANTGELFF

d_call: TRBD2
clone_size: NA
cdr3_length: 19
j_call: TRBJ2-1
v_call: TRBV9
cdr3_nt: TGTGCCAGCAGCGTAACCGGGACTAGCGGGAGAGGCTCCTACAATGAGCAGTTCTTC
cdr3_aa: CASSVTGTSGRGSYNEQFF

d_call: NA
clone_size: few
cdr3_length: 20
j_call: TRBJ1-5
v_call: TRBV5-5
cdr3_nt: TGTGCCAGCAGCTTGGTTTGGGCCGCCGGACAGCGGTGGAGCAATCAGCCCCAGCATTTT
cdr3_aa: CASSLVWAAGQRWSNQPQHF

d_call: NA
clone_size: NA
cdr3_length: 14
j_call: TRBJ1-2
v_call: TRBV9
cdr3_nt: TGTGCCAGCAGCCCCTCCCCTGGACAGATCGGCTACACCTTC
cdr3_aa: CASSPSPGQIGYTF

d_call: NA
clone_size: NA
cdr3_length: 13
j_call: TRBJ2-5
v_call: TRBV6-6
cdr3_nt: TGTGCCAGCAGTCTTTACATCCAAGAGACCCAGTACTTC
cdr3_aa: CASSLYIQETQYF

d_call: TRBD2
clone_size: NA
cdr3_length: 16
j_call: TRBJ2-1
v_call: TRBV5-1
cdr3_nt: TGCGCCACCGCACCTCTACTAGCGGGAGCTGGCAATGAGCAGTTCTTC
cdr3_aa: CATAPLLAGAGNEQFF

d_call: TRBD1
clone_size: NA
cdr3_length: 12
j_call: TRBJ1-2
v_call: TRBV6-5
cdr3_nt: TGTGCCAGCAGTTGGGACAGACGGGGCTACACCTTC
cdr3_aa: CASSWDRRGYTF

d_call: NA
clone_size: few
cdr3_length: 13
j_call: TRBJ2-1
v_call: TRBV11-2
cdr3_nt: TGTGCCAGTGGCGGAAGCTCCTACAATGAGCAGTTCTTC
cdr3_aa: CASGGSSYNEQFF

d_call: NA
clone_size: NA
cdr3_length: 15
j_call: TRBJ1-3
v_call: TRBV30
cdr3_nt: TGTGCCTGGGACGTACTCAGGGGTTCCGGAAACACCATATATTTT
cdr3_aa: CAWDVLRGSGNTIYF

d_call: NA
clone_size: few
cdr3_length: 13
j_call: TRBJ1-5
v_call: TRBV5-1
cdr3_nt: TGCGCCAGCAGGAGGGATAGCAATCAGCCCCAGCATTTT
cdr3_aa: CASRRDSNQPQHF

d_call: TRBD1
clone_size: NA
cdr3_length: 13
j_call: TRBJ1-2
v_call: TRBV27
cdr3_nt: TGTGCCAGCAGCTCTACAGGGGGCAATGGCTACACCTTC
cdr3_aa: CASSSTGGNGYTF

d_call: NA
clone_size: NA
cdr3_length: 14
j_call: TRBJ2-1
v_call: TRBV19
cdr3_nt: TGTGCCAGTAGTAGCGAGATCTCCTACAATGAGCAGTTCTTC
cdr3_aa: CASSSEISYNEQFF

d_call: NA
clone_size: few
cdr3_length: 14
j_call: TRBJ1-1
v_call: TRBV11-2
cdr3_nt: TGTGCCAGCAGCTTAGCGGCAGCGGACACTGAAGCTTTCTTT
cdr3_aa: CASSLAAADTEAFF

d_call: NA
clone_size: NA
cdr3_length: 14
j_call: TRBJ1-4
v_call: TRBV5-1
cdr3_nt: TGCGCCAGCAGCTTGAAGGACGGACTTGAAAAACTGTTTTTT
cdr3_aa: CASSLKDGLEKLFF

d_call: NA
clone_size: NA
cdr3_length: 12
j_call: TRBJ2-7
v_call: TRBV30
cdr3_nt: TGTGCCTGGAGTATTGAGGATCTGGTGGAGTACTTC
cdr3_aa: CAWSIEDLVEYF

d_call: TRBD1
clone_size: once
cdr3_length: 14
j_call: TRBJ2-7
v_call: TRBV30
cdr3_nt: TGTGCCTGGAGTCCAGGGGGAAGCTCCTACGAGCAGTACTTC
cdr3_aa: CAWSPGGSSYEQYF

d_call: TRBD1
clone_size: few
cdr3_length: 14
j_call: TRBJ1-1
v_call: TRBV5-1
cdr3_nt: TGCGCCAGCCCGGAACAGGGGCCGAACACTGAAGCTTTCTTT
cdr3_aa: CASPEQGPNTEAFF

d_call: NA
clone_size: NA
cdr3_length: 15
j_call: TRBJ2-7
v_call: TRBV7-9
cdr3_nt: TGTGCCAGCAGCCATGGGGGCCCTCGCTCCTACGAGCAGTACTTC
cdr3_aa: CASSHGGPRSYEQYF